These 19 T cell receptor beta chains came from one sample sequenced in a study of T cell responses to AZD1222 COVID-19 vaccine. The repertoire was sequenced with immunoSEQ multiplex PCR; TCRdb's copy has only in-frame clones and lacks some. Of 150,000 to 200,000 clones listed, 85% to 95% are singletons. The sample in question was peripheral blood, obtained on day 0 of AZD1222 vaccination. Source of these receptors: an adult in good health.

V and J are TRBV5-6 and TRBJ1-2; D uncertain. This CDR3 region has 14 residues. Trimming cost V 0 bases and J 7 bases, with 13 bases left between them. Germline V gene sequence: CDR1 SGHDT, CDR2 YYEEEE. CDR3 in amino acids: CASSLGSQITGYTF. DNA of the CDR3: TGTGCCAGCAGCTTGGGCAGTCAGATTACTGGCTACACCTTC. The full variable domain, its missing parts supplied by reference TRBV5-6 and TRBJ1-2, is DAGVTQSPTHLIKTRGQQVTLRCSPKSGHDTVSWYQQALGQGPQFIFQYYEEEERQRGNFPDRFSGHQFPNYSSELNVNALLLGDSALYLCASSLGSQITGYTFGSGTRLTVV.

The genes are TRBV3-1 (or the pseudogene TRBV3-2) and TRBJ1-3; D unresolved. Germline CDR1 reads LGHDT; CDR2 reads YNNKEL (reference sequence). The V end was cut by 1 base, the J end by 2 bases, with 6 bases between. The CDR3 is 14 residues long. The chain's CDR3 is CASSQGAAGNTIYF. CDR3 bases: TGTGCCAGCAGCCAAGGAGCAGCTGGAAACACCATATATTTT.

The J gene is TRBJ2-7, the V gene TRBV19; D uncertain. V was clipped by 5 bases and J by 0 bases, with 11 bases between them. CDR3 length: 14 amino acids. Germline V gene lookup returns CDR1 LNHDA and CDR2 SQIVND (reference sequence). The CDR3 coding sequence is TGTGCCAGTAGTTCGGTACCAAGCTCCTACGAGCAGTACTTC. This encodes CASSSVPSSYEQYF.

This sequence joins TRBV28 and TRBJ2-4; D gene unclear. There are 17 residues in the CDR3. CDR1 MDHEN and CDR2 SYDVKM come from the germline V gene. V lost 6 bases and J 0 bases, leaving 18 bases between the germline ends. The CDR3 region is CASSDAAGNLAKNIQYF. In DNA form, the CDR3 reads TGTGCCAGCAGCGACGCAGCCGGAAATCTAGCCAAAAACATTCAGTACTTC. The variable domain in full, with the rest retrieved from reference TRBV28 and TRBJ2-4, is DVKVTQSSRYLVKRTGEKVFLECVQDMDHENMFWYRQDPGLGLRLIYFSYDVKMKEKGDIPEGYSVSREKKERFSLILESASTNQTSMYLCASSDAAGNLAKNIQYFGAGTRLSVL.

The chain uses TRBV29-1 and TRBJ1-2, with D maybe TRBD1 (5 bases). Germline lookup yields CDR1 SQVTM and CDR2 ANQGSEA. The V gene lost 5 bases and the J gene lost 7 bases, with 14 bases spanning the gap. The CDR3 totals 12 residues. The CDR3 region is CSVWTPRSGYTF. The DNA of the CDR3 is TGCAGCGTTTGGACACCGCGAAGTGGCTACACCTTC.

The V gene is TRBV4-1, the J gene TRBJ2-7; D not certain. Trimming took 3 bases from V and 0 from J, leaving 12 bases between them. Germline V gives CDR1 MGHRA, CDR2 YSYEKL. The CDR3 contains 15 residues. In DNA form, the CDR3 reads TGCGCCAGCAGCCACAGCTGGGGAAGCTCCTACGAGCAGTACTTC. Protein product: CASSHSWGSSYEQYF.

With regard to this clone: This sample also contains other DNA sequences that code for the same CDR3. The chain links TRBV6-5 to TRBJ1-2; D unresolved. CDR3 length: 15 residues. The V gene's germline CDR1 is MNHEY and CDR2 SVGAGI. V shed 0 bases and J shed 0 bases, with 8 bases lying between them. The DNA of the CDR3 is TGTGCCAGCAGTTACTCCGGCAGAGCTAACTATGGCTACACCTTC. Protein sequence: CASSYSGRANYGYTF.

The chain combines TRBV10-1 with TRBJ1-6; 9 bases line up with TRBD1. Germline CDR1 WNHNN, CDR2 SYGVQD (reference sequence). The CDR3 has 14 amino acids. J was trimmed by 7 bases and V by 4 bases; bases with no gene match: 2. The CDR3 nucleotides are TGCGCCAGCAGTGGAGGGACAGGGAATTCACCCCTCCACTTT. Its translation is CASSGGTGNSPLHF.

The chain carries TRBV18 and TRBJ1-3; TRBD1 agrees at 7 bases. V lost 0 bases and J lost 8; bases outside the gene matches: 7. This CDR3 region has 15 residues. Germline assignment: CDR1 KGHSH and CDR2 LQKENI. The CDR3 sequence is CASSPPVTGLDTIYF. The CDR3 DNA follows: TGTGCCAGCTCACCACCGGTGACAGGGCTTGACACCATATATTTT.

The chain is built from TRBV28 and TRBJ1-4; D gene ambiguous. This CDR3 is 15 amino acids long. Trimming took off 0 bases at V and 5 bases at J, with 10 bases between the two ends. CDR1 is MDHEN and CDR2 is SYDVKM in the germline V gene. The CDR3 protein is CASSLWGFGNEKLFF. CDR3 coding DNA: TGTGCCAGCAGTTTATGGGGGTTTGGAAATGAAAAACTGTTTTTT. The full variable domain, in which reference TRBV28 and TRBJ1-4 provide the parts outside the CDR3, is DVKVTQSSRYLVKRTGEKVFLECVQDMDHENMFWYRQDPGLGLRLIYFSYDVKMKEKGDIPEGYSVSREKKERFSLILESASTNQTSMYLCASSLWGFGNEKLFFGSGTQLSVL.

This clone was seen a single time. The chain couples TRBV19 to TRBJ2-1; TRBD1 agrees at 7 bases. Germline values: CDR1 LNHDA, CDR2 SQIVND (reference sequence). Losses at the gene ends were 6 bases for V and 3 bases for J; bases not matched to a gene: 11. The CDR3 runs 16 residues. CDR3 in amino acids: CASSDRDFSNYNEQFF. The CDR3, as DNA: TGTGCCAGTAGCGACAGGGATTTCAGTAACTACAATGAGCAGTTCTTC.

V gene TRBV28 combines with J gene TRBJ1-1, with 7 bases identical to TRBD1. CDR1 is MDHEN and CDR2 is SYDVKM in the germline V gene. The CDR3 spans 16 residues. Germline trimming cut 8 bases from V and 1 base from J; bases unmatched to any gene: 13. The CDR3 reads CASVGSLWTGNTEAFF. CDR3 nucleotides: TGTGCCAGCGTTGGTTCGTTGTGGACAGGGAACACTGAAGCTTTCTTT.

J is TRBJ2-3 and V is TRBV2, with TRBD2 as a possible D gene (6 bases). V was pared by 6 bases and J by 0 bases, with 13 bases between. The CDR3 has 15 amino acids. In germline, CDR1 is SNHLY, CDR2 FYNNEI. CDR3 region: CASSEGGKSTDTQYF. In DNA form, the CDR3 reads TGTGCCAGCAGCGAGGGAGGAAAGAGCACAGATACGCAGTATTTT.

The chain recombines TRBV25-1 with TRBJ1-1, with 9 bases matching TRBD1. Trimming took 4 bases from V and 4 from J; bases not matched to a gene: 10. The CDR3 is 16 amino acids. From germline, CDR1 is MGHDK and CDR2 SYGVNS. This chain's CDR3 is CASSAPGQGRSTEAFF. In DNA, the CDR3 is TGTGCCAGCAGTGCCCCGGGACAGGGTCGGAGCACTGAAGCTTTCTTT.

This clone was found once. V usage is TRBV19 and J usage is TRBJ1-5; TRBD1 is a possible D gene (6 bases). The CDR3 has 15 amino acids. V was shortened by 9 bases and J by 1 base, with 16 bases between the two germline ends. Germline CDR1 reads LNHDA; CDR2 reads SQIVND (reference sequence). The CDR3 DNA sequence: TGTGCCAGCCATACACAGGGCCTAAGCAATCAGCCCCAGCATTTT. Its protein is CASHTQGLSNQPQHF. Variable domain in full (rest from reference TRBV19 and TRBJ1-5): DGGITQSPKYLFRKEGQNVTLSCEQNLNHDAMYWYRQDPGQGLRLIYYSQIVNDFQKGDIAEGYSVSREKKESFPLTVTSAQKNPTAFYLCASHTQGLSNQPQHFGDGTRLSIL.

The rearrangement links TRBV28 to TRBJ1-1, with no clear D. V was clipped by 2 bases and J by 0 bases, with 7 bases between them. The CDR3 is made up of 14 amino acids. Germline V CDR1 and CDR2: MDHEN, SYDVKM. The CDR3 region has the DNA TGTGCCAGCAGTTTACAGATAATGAACACTGAAGCTTTCTTT. Translated: CASSLQIMNTEAFF.

This chain connects TRBV10-1 to TRBJ2-3; D remains unclear. This CDR3 is built from 14 residues. The germline V gene has CDR1 WNHNN and CDR2 SYGVQD (reference sequence). V was cut by 0 bases and J by 7 bases, with 11 bases left in between. The CDR3 bases are TGCGCCAGCAGTGAGTCCTGGGGTGTTAATACGCAGTATTTT. Residues: CASSESWGVNTQYF.

V gene TRBV10-2 combines with J gene TRBJ2-7, with 7 nucleotides matching TRBD1. The J segment lost 7 bases and the V segment lost 6 bases, leaving 18 bases of the junction unmatched. This CDR3 has 16 residues. The germline gives CDR1 WSHSY, CDR2 SAAADI. CDR3 sequence: CASRLAKGASLGEQYF. CDR3 DNA sequence: TGCGCCAGCAGGTTGGCGAAGGGGGCCTCACTTGGAGAGCAGTACTTC.

The rearrangement links TRBV4-1 to TRBJ1-1; D is unclear. The V gene lost 1 base and the J gene lost 3 bases, with 18 bases spanning the gap. This CDR3 spans 17 amino acids. Germline V gives CDR1 MGHRA, CDR2 YSYEKL. In DNA form, the CDR3 reads TGCGCCAGCAGCCAAGGAATTGCTTTTAGACGGGACACTGAAGCTTTCTTT. It encodes CASSQGIAFRRDTEAFF.